This TCR beta chain was captured in a study of long-term antiretroviral therapy in people with HIV. CDR1 and CDR2 from the germline V gene are MDHEN and SYDVKM. The length of the CDR3 is 15 residues. Trimming cost V 5 bases and J 6 bases; bases outside gene matches: 10. An immunoSEQ assay, version v3.0, was performed at survey level. The protocol was immunoSEQ multiplex PCR, while the TCRdb copy is restricted to in-frame clones and leaves out a portion. The sample has 15,000 to 20,000 clones, 85% to 95% seen once. This clonotype was sampled from a man aged 30-40 years with HIV. The sample consisted of unsorted PBMCs, taken 10.4 years after starting antiretroviral therapy. The chain employs TRBV28 and TRBJ1-5, with 7 bases lining up with TRBD1. The DNA of the CDR3 is TGTGCCAGCAGTGGAGTTACAGGGGCAGGTCAGCCCCAGCATTTT. It encodes CASSGVTGAGQPQHF.